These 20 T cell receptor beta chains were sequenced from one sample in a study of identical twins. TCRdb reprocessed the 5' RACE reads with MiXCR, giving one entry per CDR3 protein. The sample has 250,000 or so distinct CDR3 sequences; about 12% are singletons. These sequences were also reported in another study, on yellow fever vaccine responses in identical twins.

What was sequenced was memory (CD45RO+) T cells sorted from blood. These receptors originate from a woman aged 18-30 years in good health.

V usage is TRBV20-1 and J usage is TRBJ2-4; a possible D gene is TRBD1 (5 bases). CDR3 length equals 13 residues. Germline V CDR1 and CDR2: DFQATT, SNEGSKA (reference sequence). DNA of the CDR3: TGCTCTCTGGGGAAGGGGGCCAAAAACATTCAGTACTTC. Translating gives CSLGKGAKNIQYF.

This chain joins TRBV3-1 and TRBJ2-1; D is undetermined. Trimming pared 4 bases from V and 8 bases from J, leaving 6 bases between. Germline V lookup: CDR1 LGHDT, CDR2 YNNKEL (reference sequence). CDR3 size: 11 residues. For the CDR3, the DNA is TGTGCCAGCAGCCGGGCAGATGAGCAGTTCTTC. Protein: CASSRADEQFF.

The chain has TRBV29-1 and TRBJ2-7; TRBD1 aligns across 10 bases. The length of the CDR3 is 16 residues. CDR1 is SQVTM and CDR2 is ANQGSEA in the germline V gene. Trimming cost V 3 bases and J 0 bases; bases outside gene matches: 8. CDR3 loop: CSVEGFRDRGSYEQYF. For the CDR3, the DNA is TGCAGCGTTGAGGGGTTCCGGGACAGGGGCTCCTACGAGCAGTACTTC.

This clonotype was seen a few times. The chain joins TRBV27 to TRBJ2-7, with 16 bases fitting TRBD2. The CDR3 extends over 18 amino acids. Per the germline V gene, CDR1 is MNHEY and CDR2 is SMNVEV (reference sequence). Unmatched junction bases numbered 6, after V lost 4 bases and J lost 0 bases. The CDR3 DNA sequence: TGTGCCAGCAGTTCTGGGACTAGCGGGAGGGATAGCTCCTACGAGCAGTACTTC. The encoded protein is CASSSGTSGRDSSYEQYF.

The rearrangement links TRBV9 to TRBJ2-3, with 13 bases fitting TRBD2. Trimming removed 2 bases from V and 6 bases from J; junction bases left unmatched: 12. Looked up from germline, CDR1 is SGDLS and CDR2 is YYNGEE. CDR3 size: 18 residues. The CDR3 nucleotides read TGTGCCAGCAGCGTGAGGACATCACTAGCGGGGGGGCGTGATACGCAGTATTTT. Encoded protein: CASSVRTSLAGGRDTQYF.

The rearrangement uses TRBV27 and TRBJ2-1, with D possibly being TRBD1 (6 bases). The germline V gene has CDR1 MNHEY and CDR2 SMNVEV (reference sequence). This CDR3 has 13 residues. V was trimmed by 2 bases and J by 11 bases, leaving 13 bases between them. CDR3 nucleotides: TGTGCCAGCAGTTTAGCCCACAGGGCGCAGCAGTTCTTC. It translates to CASSLAHRAQQFF.

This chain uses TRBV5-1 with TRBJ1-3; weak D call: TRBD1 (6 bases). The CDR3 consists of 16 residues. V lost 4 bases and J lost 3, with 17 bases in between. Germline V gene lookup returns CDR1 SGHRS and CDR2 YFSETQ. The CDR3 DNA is TGCGCCAGCAGCCCTAATACAGGGACTGGTGGAAACACCATATATTTT. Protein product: CASSPNTGTGGNTIYF.

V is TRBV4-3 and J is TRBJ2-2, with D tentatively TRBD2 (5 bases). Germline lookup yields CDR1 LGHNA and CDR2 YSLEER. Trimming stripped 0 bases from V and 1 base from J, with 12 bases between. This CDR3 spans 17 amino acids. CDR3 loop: CASSQDAGWRNTGELFF. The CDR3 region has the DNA TGCGCCAGCAGCCAAGATGCGGGCTGGCGGAACACCGGGGAGCTGTTTTTT.

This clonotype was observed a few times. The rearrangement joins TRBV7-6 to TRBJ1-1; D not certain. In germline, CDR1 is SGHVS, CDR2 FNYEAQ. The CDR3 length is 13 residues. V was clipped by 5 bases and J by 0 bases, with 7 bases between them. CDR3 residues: CASSTRVNTEAFF. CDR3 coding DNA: TGTGCCAGCAGCACACGGGTGAACACTGAAGCTTTCTTT.

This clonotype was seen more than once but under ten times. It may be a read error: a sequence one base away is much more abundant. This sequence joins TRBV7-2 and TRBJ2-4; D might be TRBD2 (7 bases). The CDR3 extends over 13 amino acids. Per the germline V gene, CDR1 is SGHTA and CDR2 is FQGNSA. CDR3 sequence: CANSFRGGNIQYF. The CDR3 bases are TGTGCCAACAGCTTCAGGGGAGGGAACATTCAGTACTTC.

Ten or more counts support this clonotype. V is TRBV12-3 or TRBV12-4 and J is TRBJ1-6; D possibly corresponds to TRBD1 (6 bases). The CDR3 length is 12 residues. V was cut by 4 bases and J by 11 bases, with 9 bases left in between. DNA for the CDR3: TGTGCCAGCAGTTCATACAGGGCACCCCTCCACTTT. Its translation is CASSSYRAPLHF.

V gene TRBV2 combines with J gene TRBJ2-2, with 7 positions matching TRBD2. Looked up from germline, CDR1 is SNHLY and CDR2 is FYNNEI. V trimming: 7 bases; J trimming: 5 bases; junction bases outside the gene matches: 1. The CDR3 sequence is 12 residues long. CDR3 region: CASKGLTGELFF. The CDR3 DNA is TGTGCCAGCAAGGGACTAACCGGGGAGCTGTTTTTT.

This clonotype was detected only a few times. CDR3 amino acids: CASSVGDTETQYF. The CDR3 bases are TGTGCCAGCAGCGTCGGGGACACAGAGACCCAGTACTTC. The rearrangement links TRBV9 to TRBJ2-5, with a possible D match to TRBD1 (6 bases). Germline V gives CDR1 SGDLS, CDR2 YYNGEE. The CDR3 consists of 13 residues. Trimming left V 2 bases short and J 4 bases short, with 9 bases between.

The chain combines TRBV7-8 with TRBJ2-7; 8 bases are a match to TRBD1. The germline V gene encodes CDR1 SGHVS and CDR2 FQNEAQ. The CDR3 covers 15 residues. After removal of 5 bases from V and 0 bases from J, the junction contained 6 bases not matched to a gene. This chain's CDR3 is CASSLQGVSSYEQYF. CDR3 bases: TGTGCCAGCAGCCTACAGGGGGTTAGCTCCTACGAGCAGTACTTC.

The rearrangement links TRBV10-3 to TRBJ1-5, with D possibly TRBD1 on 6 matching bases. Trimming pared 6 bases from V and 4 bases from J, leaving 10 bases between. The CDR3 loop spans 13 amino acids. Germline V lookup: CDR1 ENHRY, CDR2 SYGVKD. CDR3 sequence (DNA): TGTGCCATCAGACGGGGGCTAAATCAGCCCCAGCATTTT. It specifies CAIRRGLNQPQHF.

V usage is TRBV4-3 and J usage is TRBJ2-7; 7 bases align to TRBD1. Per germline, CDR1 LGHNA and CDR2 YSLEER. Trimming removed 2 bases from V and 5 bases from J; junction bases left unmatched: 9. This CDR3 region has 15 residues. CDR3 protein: CASSQHHDRANEQYF. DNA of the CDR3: TGCGCCAGCAGCCAACATCACGACAGGGCTAACGAGCAGTACTTC.

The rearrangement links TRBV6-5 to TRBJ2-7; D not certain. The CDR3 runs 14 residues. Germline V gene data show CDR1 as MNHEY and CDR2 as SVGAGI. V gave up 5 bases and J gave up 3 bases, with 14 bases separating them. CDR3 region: CASSIRTADYEQYF. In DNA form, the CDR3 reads TGTGCCAGCAGTATACGGACGGCAGACTACGAGCAGTACTTC.

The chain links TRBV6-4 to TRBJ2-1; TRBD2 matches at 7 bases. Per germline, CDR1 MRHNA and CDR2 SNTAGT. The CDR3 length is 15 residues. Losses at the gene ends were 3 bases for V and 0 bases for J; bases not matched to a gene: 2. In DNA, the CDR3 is TGTGCCAGCAGTGATACGGGAGGCTCCTACAATGAGCAGTTCTTC. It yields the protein CASSDTGGSYNEQFF.

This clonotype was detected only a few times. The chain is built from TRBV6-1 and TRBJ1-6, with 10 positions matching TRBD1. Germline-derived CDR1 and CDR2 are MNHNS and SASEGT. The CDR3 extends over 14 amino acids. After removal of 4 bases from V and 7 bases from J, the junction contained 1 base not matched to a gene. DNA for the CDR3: TGTGCCAGCAGTGGGGGACAGGGGAATTCACCCCTCCACTTT. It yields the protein CASSGGQGNSPLHF.

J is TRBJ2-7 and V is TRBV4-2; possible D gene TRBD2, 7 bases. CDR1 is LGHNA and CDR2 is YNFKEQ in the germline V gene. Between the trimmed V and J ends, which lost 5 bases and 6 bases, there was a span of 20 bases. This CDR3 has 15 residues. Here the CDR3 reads CASSSGGGSSGEQYF. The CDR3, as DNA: TGTGCCAGCAGCAGTGGGGGCGGGAGTTCGGGCGAGCAGTACTTC.